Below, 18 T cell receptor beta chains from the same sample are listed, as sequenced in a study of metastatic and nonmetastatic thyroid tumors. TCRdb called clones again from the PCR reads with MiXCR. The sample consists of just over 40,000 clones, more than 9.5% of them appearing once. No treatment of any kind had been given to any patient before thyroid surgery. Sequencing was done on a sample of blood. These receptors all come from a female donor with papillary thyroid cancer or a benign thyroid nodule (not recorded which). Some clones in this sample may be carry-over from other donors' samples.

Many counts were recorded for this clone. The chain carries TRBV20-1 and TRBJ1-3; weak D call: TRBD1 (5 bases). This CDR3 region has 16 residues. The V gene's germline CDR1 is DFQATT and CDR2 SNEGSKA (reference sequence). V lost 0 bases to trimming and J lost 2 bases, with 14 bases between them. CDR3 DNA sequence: TGCAGTGCTAGAGATCCTCGGGACGGAGCTGGAAACACCATATATTTT. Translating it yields CSARDPRDGAGNTIYF.

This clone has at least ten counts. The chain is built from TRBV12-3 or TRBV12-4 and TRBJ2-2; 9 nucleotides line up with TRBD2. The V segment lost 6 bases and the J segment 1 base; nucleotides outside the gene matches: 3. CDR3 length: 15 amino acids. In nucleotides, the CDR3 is TGTGCCAGCAGATTTAGCGGGGGGAACACCGGGGAGCTGTTTTTT. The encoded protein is CASRFSGGNTGELFF.

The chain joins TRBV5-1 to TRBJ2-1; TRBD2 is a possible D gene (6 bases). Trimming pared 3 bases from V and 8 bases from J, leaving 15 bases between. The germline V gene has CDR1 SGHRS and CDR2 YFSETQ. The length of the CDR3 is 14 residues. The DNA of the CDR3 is TGCGCCAGCAGCTGTACTAGCTGGAGCGATGAGCAGTTCTTC. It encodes CASSCTSWSDEQFF.

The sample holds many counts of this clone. The CDR3 loop is CAWDWGQPIFPYGYTF. Here the CDR3 DNA reads TGTGCCTGGGATTGGGGACAGCCCATTTTCCCCTATGGCTACACCTTC. The V and J genes are TRBV30 and TRBJ1-2, with 7 bases matching TRBD1. The CDR3 is made up of 16 amino acids. Germline assignment: CDR1 GTSNPN and CDR2 SVGIG (reference sequence). Trimming removed 5 bases from V and 4 bases from J; junction bases left unmatched: 16.

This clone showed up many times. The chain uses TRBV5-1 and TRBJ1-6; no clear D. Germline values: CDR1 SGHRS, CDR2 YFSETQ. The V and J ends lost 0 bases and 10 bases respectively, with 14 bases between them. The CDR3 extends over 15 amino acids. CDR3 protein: CASSLDGVVGSPLHF. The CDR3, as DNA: TGCGCCAGCAGCTTGGACGGGGTGGTGGGGTCACCCCTCCACTTT.

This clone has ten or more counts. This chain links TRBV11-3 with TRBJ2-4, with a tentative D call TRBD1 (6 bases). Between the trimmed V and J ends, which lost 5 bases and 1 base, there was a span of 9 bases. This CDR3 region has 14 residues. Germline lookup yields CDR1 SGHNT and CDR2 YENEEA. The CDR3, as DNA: TGTGCCAGCAGCCCGAGGGGGGCCAAAAACATTCAGTACTTC. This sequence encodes CASSPRGAKNIQYF.

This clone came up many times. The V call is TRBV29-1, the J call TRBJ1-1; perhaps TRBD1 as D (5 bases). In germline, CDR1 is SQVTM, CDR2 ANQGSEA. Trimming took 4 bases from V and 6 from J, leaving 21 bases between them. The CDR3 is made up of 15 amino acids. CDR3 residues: CSVGKGTDDRAEAFF. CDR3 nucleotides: TGCAGCGTTGGGAAGGGGACGGACGACCGAGCTGAAGCTTTCTTT. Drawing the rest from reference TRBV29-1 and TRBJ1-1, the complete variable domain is SAVISQKPSRDICQRGTSLTIQCQVDSQVTMMFWYRQQPGQSLTLIATANQGSEATYESGFVIDKFPISRPNLTFSTLTVSNMSPEDSSIYLCSVGKGTDDRAEAFFGQGTRLTVV.

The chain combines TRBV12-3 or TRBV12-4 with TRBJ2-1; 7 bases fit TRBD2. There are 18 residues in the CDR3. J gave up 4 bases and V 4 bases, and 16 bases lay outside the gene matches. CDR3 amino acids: CASSSPSGISGEYNEQFF. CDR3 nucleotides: TGTGCCAGCAGTTCTCCTAGCGGTATATCGGGGGAATACAATGAGCAGTTCTTC.

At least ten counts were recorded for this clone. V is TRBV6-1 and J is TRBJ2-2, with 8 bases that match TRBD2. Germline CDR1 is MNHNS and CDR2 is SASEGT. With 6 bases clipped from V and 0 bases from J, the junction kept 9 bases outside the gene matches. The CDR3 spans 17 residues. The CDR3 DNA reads TGTGCCAGCAGAGGCTCAGCGGGAGTACCGAACACCGGGGAGCTGTTTTTT. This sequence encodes CASRGSAGVPNTGELFF.

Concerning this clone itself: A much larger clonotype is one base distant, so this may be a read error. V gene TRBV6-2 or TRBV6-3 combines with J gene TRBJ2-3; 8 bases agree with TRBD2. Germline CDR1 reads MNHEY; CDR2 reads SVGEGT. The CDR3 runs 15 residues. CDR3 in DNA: TGTGCCAGTAGTTTAGCGGGAAAACTCACAGATACGCAGTATTTT. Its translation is CASSLAGKLTDTQYF.

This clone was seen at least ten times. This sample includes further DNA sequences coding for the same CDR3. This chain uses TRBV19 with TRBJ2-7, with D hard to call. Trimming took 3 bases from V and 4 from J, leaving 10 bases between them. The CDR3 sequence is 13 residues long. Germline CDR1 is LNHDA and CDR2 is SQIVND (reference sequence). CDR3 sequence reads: CASSIKGSYEQYF. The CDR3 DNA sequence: TGTGCCAGTAGTATCAAGGGTTCATACGAGCAGTACTTC.

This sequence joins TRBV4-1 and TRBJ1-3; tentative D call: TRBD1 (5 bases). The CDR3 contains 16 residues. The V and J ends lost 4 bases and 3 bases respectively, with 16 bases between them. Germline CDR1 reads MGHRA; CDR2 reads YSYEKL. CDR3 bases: TGCGCCAGCAGCCCAGAAAGGGGATCGGTTGGAAACACCATATATTTT. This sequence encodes CASSPERGSVGNTIYF.

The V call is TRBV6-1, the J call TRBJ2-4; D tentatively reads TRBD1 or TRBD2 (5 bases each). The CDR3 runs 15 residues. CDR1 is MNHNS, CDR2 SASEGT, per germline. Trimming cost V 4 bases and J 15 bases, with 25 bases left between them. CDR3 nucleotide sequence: TGTGCCAGCAGTGCAATTTGGGACCCGAAAAACATTAGGTACTTC. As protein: CASSAIWDPKNIRYF.

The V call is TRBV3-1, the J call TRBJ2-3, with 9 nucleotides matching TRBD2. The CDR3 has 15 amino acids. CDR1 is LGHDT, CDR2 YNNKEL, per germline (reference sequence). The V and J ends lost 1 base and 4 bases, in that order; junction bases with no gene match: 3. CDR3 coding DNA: TGTGCCAGCAGCCAAGCGGCGGGAGGGGCAGATACGCAGTATTTT. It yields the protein CASSQAAGGADTQYF.

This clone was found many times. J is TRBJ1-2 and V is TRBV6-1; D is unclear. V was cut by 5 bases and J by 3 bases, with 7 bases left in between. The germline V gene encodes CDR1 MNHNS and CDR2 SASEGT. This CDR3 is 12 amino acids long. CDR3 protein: CASSQQHYGYTF. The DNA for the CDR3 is TGTGCCAGCAGTCAGCAGCACTATGGCTACACCTTC.

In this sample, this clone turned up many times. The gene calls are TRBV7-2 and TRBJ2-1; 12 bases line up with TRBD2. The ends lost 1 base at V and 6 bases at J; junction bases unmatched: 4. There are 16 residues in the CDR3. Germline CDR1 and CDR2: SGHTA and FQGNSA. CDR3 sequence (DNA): TGTGCCAGCAGCTTAGTACCTAGCGGGGGGGGCAATGAGCAGTTCTTC. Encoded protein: CASSLVPSGGGNEQFF.

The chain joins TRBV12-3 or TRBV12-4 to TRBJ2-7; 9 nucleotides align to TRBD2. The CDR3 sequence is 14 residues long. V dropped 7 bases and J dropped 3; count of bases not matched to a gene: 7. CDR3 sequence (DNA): TGTGCCAGCATCCGTAGACTAGCGGTCTACGAGCAGTACTTC. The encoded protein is CASIRRLAVYEQYF.

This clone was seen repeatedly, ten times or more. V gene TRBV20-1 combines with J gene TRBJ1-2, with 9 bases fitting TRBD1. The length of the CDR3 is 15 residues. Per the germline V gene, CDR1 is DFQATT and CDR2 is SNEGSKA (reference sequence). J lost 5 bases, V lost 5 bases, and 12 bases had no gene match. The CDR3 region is CSAHPVGTGPYGYTF. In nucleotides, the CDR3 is TGCAGTGCTCACCCCGTTGGGACAGGGCCTTATGGCTACACCTTC.